The 22 T cell receptor beta chains below all came from one sample that was sequenced in a study of OX40 agonist ivuxolimab in advanced cancers. Some clones are missing from TCRdb's copy, which holds only in-frame ones; the method was immunoSEQ multiplex PCR. The sample includes about 73,000 clones, around nine tenths of them seen just once. The source material was CD4+ or CD8+ T cells sorted from blood, sampled in a trial of the OX40 agonist ivuxolimab. Receptor source: an adult with an advanced solid tumor such as melanoma, head and neck, liver or kidney cancer.

CDR3 sequence reads: CASSQSGIPLAKNIQYF. Written as DNA, the CDR3 is TGCGCCAGCAGTCAATCGGGGATTCCCTTAGCCAAAAACATTCAGTACTTC. V usage is TRBV23-1 and J usage is TRBJ2-4, with unresolved D. TRBV23-1 falls under the ORF class, with uncertain function. CDR3 length: 17 amino acids. V was pared by 0 bases and J by 0 bases, with 12 bases between.

The CDR3 DNA follows: TGTGCCAGCAGCCCCCGGGACAGGTCCCTCAATGAGCAGTTCTTC. Its translation is CASSPRDRSLNEQFF. The V and J genes are TRBV7-3 and TRBJ2-1; 8 bases line up with TRBD1. The germline gives CDR1 SGHTA, CDR2 FQGTGA. Trimming cost V 5 bases and J 6 bases; bases outside gene matches: 9. The CDR3 extends over 15 amino acids.

The rearrangement joins TRBV30 to TRBJ2-7; either TRBD1 or TRBD2 may supply D (5 bases each). V was trimmed by 1 base and J by 3 bases, leaving 10 bases between them. CDR3 length: 13 residues. Looked up from germline, CDR1 is GTSNPN and CDR2 is SVGIG (reference sequence). The CDR3 bases are TGTGCCTGGAGTGCCGGGACCAACTACGAGCAGTACTTC. Its protein is CAWSAGTNYEQYF. Combining the CDR3 with reference TRBV30 and TRBJ2-7 gives the whole variable domain SQTIHQWPATLVQPVGSPLSLECTVEGTSNPNLYWYRQAAGRGLQLLFYSVGIGQISSEVPQNLSASRPQDRQFILSSKKLLLSDSGFYLCAWSAGTNYEQYFGPGTRLTVT.

The genes are TRBV5-1 and TRBJ2-1; D remains unclear. CDR1 is SGHRS, CDR2 YFSETQ, per germline. The CDR3 loop spans 14 amino acids. Trimming cost V 0 bases and J 1 base, with 5 bases left between them. The CDR3 nucleotides are TGCGCCAGCAGCTTGGAGGGTTCCTACAATGAGCAGTTCTTC. Translation gives CASSLEGSYNEQFF. The full variable domain, with the rest looked up from reference TRBV5-1 and TRBJ2-1, is KAGVTQTPRYLIKTRGQQVTLSCSPISGHRSVSWYQQTPGQGLQFLFEYFSETQRNKGNFPGRFSGRQFSNSRSEMNVSTLELGDSALYLCASSLEGSYNEQFFGPGTRLTVL.

This chain uses TRBV6-5 with TRBJ2-7; 7 bases match TRBD1. The germline gives CDR1 MNHEY, CDR2 SVGAGI. CDR3 length: 15 amino acids. The V and J ends lost 2 bases and 6 bases, in that order; junction bases with no gene match: 10. CDR3 amino acids: CASSYPATGTGEQYF. The CDR3 nucleotides read TGTGCCAGCAGTTACCCCGCGACAGGGACGGGCGAGCAGTACTTC.

The J gene is TRBJ1-1, the V gene TRBV5-1, with D possibly matching TRBD1 (6 bases). The V end was cut by 0 bases, the J end by 5 bases, with 14 bases between. The CDR3 has 15 amino acids. CDR1 is SGHRS and CDR2 is YFSETQ in the germline V gene. The CDR3 is CASSLEGTPKTEAFF. As DNA, the CDR3 is TGCGCCAGCAGCTTGGAAGGGACACCTAAGACTGAAGCTTTCTTT. The full variable domain, in which reference TRBV5-1 and TRBJ1-1 provide the parts outside the CDR3, is KAGVTQTPRYLIKTRGQQVTLSCSPISGHRSVSWYQQTPGQGLQFLFEYFSETQRNKGNFPGRFSGRQFSNSRSEMNVSTLELGDSALYLCASSLEGTPKTEAFFGQGTRLTVV.

The V and J genes are TRBV21-1 and TRBJ1-1. TRBV21-1 is termed a pseudogene. The CDR3 spans 16 residues. CDR3 nucleotides: TGTGCCAGCAGCAAAGAGGGAAAGATTCCGAACACTGAAGCTTTCTTT. Translation: CASSKEGKIPNTEAFF.

The chain joins TRBV18 to TRBJ1-1; a weak D match, TRBD1 (5 bases). Germline assignment: CDR1 KGHSH and CDR2 LQKENI. The CDR3 extends over 14 amino acids. Trimming took off 3 bases at V and 2 bases at J, with 10 bases between the two ends. The CDR3 coding sequence is TGTGCCAGCTCACCGGGACGGCAAAACACTGAAGCTTTCTTT. Residues: CASSPGRQNTEAFF. The variable domain in full, completed from reference TRBV18 and TRBJ1-1, reads NAGVMQNPRHLVRRRGQEARLRCSPMKGHSHVYWYRQLPEEGLKFMVYLQKENIIDESGMPKERFSAEFPKEGPSILRIQQVVRGDSAAYFCASSPGRQNTEAFFGQGTRLTVV.

The chain carries TRBV11-2 and TRBJ2-3; no firm D call. The CDR3 runs 11 residues. With 5 bases removed from V and 6 bases from J, the gap between germline ends came to 6 bases. Germline CDR1 SGHAT, CDR2 FQNNGV. CDR3 protein: CASSPRDTQYF. The CDR3 DNA reads as TGTGCCAGCAGCCCTCGGGATACGCAGTATTTT.

This chain links TRBV7-8 with TRBJ2-7, with TRBD2 matching over 9 bases. The CDR3 is 19 amino acids. V shed 1 base, J shed 0 bases, and the junction held 13 bases outside the gene matches. The germline gives CDR1 SGHVS, CDR2 FQNEAQ. The CDR3 loop reads CASSLGLLRAGGNSYEQYF. The CDR3, as DNA: TGTGCCAGCAGCTTAGGTCTACTACGTGCGGGAGGGAACTCCTACGAGCAGTACTTC. The full variable domain, rest sourced from reference TRBV7-8 and TRBJ2-7, is GAGVSQSPRYKVAKRGQDVALRCDPISGHVSLFWYQQALGQGPEFLTYFQNEAQLDKSGLPSDRFFAERPEGSVSTLKIQRTQQEDSAVYLCASSLGLLRAGGNSYEQYFGPGTRLTVT.

V gene TRBV30 combines with J gene TRBJ2-7, with TRBD2 matching 7 bases. Germline V gene data show CDR1 as GTSNPN and CDR2 as SVGIG (reference sequence). The CDR3 is 13 amino acids. J lost 6 bases, V lost 3 bases, and 8 bases had no gene match. The DNA for the CDR3 is TGTGCCTGGAGCAAAGGGAGGGTCTTCGAGCAGTACTTC. This codes for CAWSKGRVFEQYF.

The chain combines TRBV7-8 with TRBJ2-7; D not resolved. Trimming left V 5 bases short and J 6 bases short, with 8 bases between. Germline V lookup: CDR1 SGHVS, CDR2 FQNEAQ. The CDR3 has 11 amino acids. Written as DNA, the CDR3 is TGTGCCAGCAGCCCAGCCACCGAGCAGTACTTC. This gives the protein CASSPATEQYF.

V usage is TRBV21-1 and J usage is TRBJ2-7; TRBD1, the table's D call, lacks a check against the DNA. TRBV21-1 is an annotated pseudogene. The length of the CDR3 is 16 residues. The CDR3, as DNA: TGTGCCAGCAGCAACCTCGACAGACGCATATCCTACGAGCAGTACTTC. Its translation: CASSNLDRRISYEQYF.

The chain couples TRBV6-5 to TRBJ1-2, with 7 bases fitting TRBD1. Unmatched junction bases numbered 5, after V lost 5 bases and J lost 8 bases. The CDR3 totals 12 residues. CDR1 and CDR2 from the germline V gene are MNHEY and SVGAGI. The CDR3 loop reads CASSEDRDGYTF. CDR3 in DNA: TGTGCCAGCAGTGAAGACAGGGACGGCTACACCTTC.

The V call is TRBV7-2, the J call TRBJ1-5; D unclear. The CDR3 spans 14 residues. CDR1 and CDR2 (germline): SGHTA, FQGNSA. V was clipped by 2 bases and J by 7 bases, with 12 bases between them. In nucleotides, the CDR3 is TGTGCCAGCAGCTTAACTGCAGCGGGGCAGCCCCAGCATTTT. Its protein product is CASSLTAAGQPQHF.

The chain recombines TRBV7-2 with TRBJ2-7, with TRBD2 matching 7 bases. Germline assignment: CDR1 SGHTA and CDR2 FQGNSA. V shed 3 bases and J 7 bases; nucleotides not matched to a gene: 6. There are 13 residues in the CDR3. The CDR3 DNA sequence: TGTGCCAGCAGCTTTGAGGGAGGGCGGGAGCAGTACTTC. Translating gives CASSFEGGREQYF.

The CDR3 loop is CAWSEAPVAKLFF. In nucleotides, the CDR3 is TGTGCCTGGAGTGAGGCTCCGGTAGCAAAACTGTTTTTT. The chain combines TRBV30 with TRBJ1-4; D remains unclear. Germline lookup yields CDR1 GTSNPN and CDR2 SVGIG (reference sequence). V lost 1 base and J 10 bases, leaving 13 bases between the germline ends. CDR3 length: 13 amino acids. Full variable domain (missing parts from reference TRBV30 and TRBJ1-4): SQTIHQWPATLVQPVGSPLSLECTVEGTSNPNLYWYRQAAGRGLQLLFYSVGIGQISSEVPQNLSASRPQDRQFILSSKKLLLSDSGFYLCAWSEAPVAKLFFGSGTQLSVL.

The chain links TRBV7-2 to TRBJ2-6; no reliable D call. The CDR3 consists of 14 residues. Germline CDR1 reads SGHTA; CDR2 reads FQGNSA. Trimming pared 2 bases from V and 3 bases from J, leaving 5 bases between. CDR3 nucleotide sequence: TGTGCCAGCAGCTTAAGGAATGGGGCCAACGTCCTGACTTTC. Residues: CASSLRNGANVLTF.

This rearrangement joins TRBV7-2 to TRBJ2-5; D is uncertain. With 1 base removed from V and 5 bases from J, the gap between germline ends came to 5 bases. The CDR3 has 12 residues. Germline CDR1 SGHTA, CDR2 FQGNSA. CDR3 DNA: TGTGCCAGCAGCTTAGACCGGGAGACCCAGTACTTC. Translation: CASSLDRETQYF.

V gene TRBV6-5 combines with J gene TRBJ2-7; 8 nucleotides align to TRBD1. CDR1 is MNHEY and CDR2 is SVGAGI in the germline V gene. The ends lost 8 bases at V and 5 bases at J; junction bases unmatched: 5. The CDR3 contains 12 residues. The CDR3 bases are TGTGCCAGCGACAGGGGTGTCAACGAGCAGTACTTC. Translating gives CASDRGVNEQYF.

This chain uses TRBV11-2 with TRBJ2-6; D call uncertain. The CDR3 sequence is 18 residues long. CDR1 and CDR2 (germline): SGHAT, FQNNGV. V lost 0 bases and J lost 0, with 12 bases in between. CDR3 in DNA: TGTGCCAGCAGCTTAGATCAGGCGACCCGCTCTGGGGCCAACGTCCTGACTTTC. It codes for CASSLDQATRSGANVLTF.

This clone was observed a single time. The chain joins TRBV9 to TRBJ1-5; D might be TRBD1 (6 bases). Per the germline V gene, CDR1 is SGDLS and CDR2 is YYNGEE. Trimming cost V 4 bases and J 1 base, with 12 bases left between them. The length of the CDR3 is 15 residues. The CDR3 reads CASSPGAHSNQPQHF. The CDR3 nucleotides read TGTGCCAGCAGCCCGGGGGCGCACAGCAATCAGCCCCAGCATTTT.